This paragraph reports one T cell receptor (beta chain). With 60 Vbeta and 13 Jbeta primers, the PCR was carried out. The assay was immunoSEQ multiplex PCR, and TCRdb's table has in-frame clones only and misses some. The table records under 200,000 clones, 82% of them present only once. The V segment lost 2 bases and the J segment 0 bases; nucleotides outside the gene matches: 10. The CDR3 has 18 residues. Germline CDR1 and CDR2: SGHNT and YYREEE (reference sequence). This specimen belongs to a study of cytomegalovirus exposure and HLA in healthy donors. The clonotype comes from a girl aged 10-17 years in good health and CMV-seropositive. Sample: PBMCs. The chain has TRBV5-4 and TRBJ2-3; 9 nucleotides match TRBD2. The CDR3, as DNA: TGTGCCAGCAGCTTTGGGGCTAGCGGGACTATTAGCACAGATACGCAGTATTTT. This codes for CASSFGASGTISTDTQYF.